This paragraph reports one T cell receptor (beta chain). Its antigen is undetermined. As for treatment: roughly 11-day PBMC culture with coronavirus spike peptide pools or control peptides (ViraFEST assay). Negative-selection isolation of CD4+ T cells was performed after more than 8 days of culture. The sample is drawn from a study of vaccination and CD4 T cells after COVID-19. CDR3 size: 14 residues. Trimming stripped 10 bases from V and 11 bases from J, with 23 bases between. Germline V gene data show CDR1 as MNHNS and CDR2 as SASEGT. The Oncomine TCR Beta short-read assay generated sequence data from the DNA of cultured CD4+ T cells. TCRdb processed the PCR reads anew with MiXCR; each CDR3 protein has one entry. The sample records approximately 17,000 distinct CDR3 sequences, more than 55% being singletons.

Source: CD4+ T cells from blood, cultured in vitro, taken before SARS-CoV-2 vaccination. The chain uses TRBV6-1 and TRBJ1-4, with D perhaps matching TRBD1 (5 bases). The sequence was obtained from a human donor who had recovered from COVID-19. CDR3 nucleotides: TGTGCCACCGCCGAGGGGCCTGCAGAGAGGAAACTGTTTTTT. Amino acids: CATAEGPAERKLFF.